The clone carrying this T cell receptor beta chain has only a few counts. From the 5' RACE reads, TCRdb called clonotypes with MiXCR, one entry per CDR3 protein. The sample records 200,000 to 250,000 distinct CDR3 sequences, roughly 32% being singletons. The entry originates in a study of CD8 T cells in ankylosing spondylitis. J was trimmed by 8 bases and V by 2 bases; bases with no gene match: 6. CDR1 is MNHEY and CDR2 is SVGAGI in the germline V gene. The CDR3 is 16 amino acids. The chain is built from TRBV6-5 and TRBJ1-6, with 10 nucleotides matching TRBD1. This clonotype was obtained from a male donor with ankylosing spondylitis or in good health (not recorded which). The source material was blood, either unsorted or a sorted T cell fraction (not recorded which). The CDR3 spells CASSYRTGGLDSPLHF. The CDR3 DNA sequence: TGTGCCAGCAGTTACCGGACAGGGGGTTTGGATTCACCCCTCCACTTT.